The sample holds many counts of the clone carrying this TCR beta chain. The data are from a study of T-cell reconstitution after alpha-beta-depleted transplantation in children. Preparation of the TCRbeta library used unique molecular identifiers. A single record per CDR3 protein comes from TCRdb applying MiXCR to the PCR reads. This sample carries 670,000 or so distinct CDR3 sequences, around 14% of them seen once, and the ten largest clones take around 0.76%. Per the germline V gene, CDR1 is DFQATT and CDR2 is SNEGSKA (reference sequence). The V end lost 0 bases, the J end lost 1 base, and 9 bases lay between the germline ends. This CDR3 spans 15 amino acids.

This clonotype was sampled from a girl aged 2 to 9 with congenital amegakaryocytic thrombocytopenia, due to receive a stem cell transplant. Sequencing was performed on PBMCs, taken before TCRalphabeta/CD19-depleted stem cell transplant. The chain carries TRBV20-1 and TRBJ2-2; no reliable D call. CDR3 bases: TGCAGTGCTAGAGACGACGCTAGGAACACCGGGGAGCTGTTTTTT. The encoded protein is CSARDDARNTGELFF.